The clone carrying this T cell receptor (beta chain) was found once. Its antigen remains unknown. This sample is part of a study of response to subunit inactivated influenza vaccine. There are 15 residues in the CDR3. V was trimmed by 6 bases and J by 0 bases, leaving 13 bases between them. Germline V gene data show CDR1 as SGHRS and CDR2 as YFSETQ. Study results and limitations: The authors suggested that every seasonal influenza vaccination recruits few new T cells.

TCRdb itself ran the RT-PCR reads through MiXCR, one entry per CDR3 protein. The sample carries under 950,000 distinct CDR3 sequences, 21% recorded once. This rearrangement joins TRBV5-1 to TRBJ2-1, with D possibly being TRBD1 or TRBD2 (6 bases each). Sequencing was performed on PBMCs from blood, taken approximately 5 days after vaccination. The sequence was collected from a man between 45 and 60 years old who received an inactivated influenza vaccine. The CDR3 protein is CASTLGGLSYNEQFF. In DNA, the CDR3 is TGCGCCAGCACCCTGGGGGGCCTCTCCTACAATGAGCAGTTCTTC.